A single sample gave rise to the 23 T cell receptor beta chains below, sequenced in a study of blood T cell repertoires in COVID-19. Sequencing used immunoSEQ multiplex PCR; TCRdb keeps in-frame clones, though not all of them. The sample holds about 390,000 clones, approximately 89% seen once. The source material was peripheral blood. Receptors originate from a woman aged 60-70 years with COVID-19, enrolled during active disease.

The chain employs TRBV12-3 or TRBV12-4 and TRBJ1-2, with D maybe TRBD1 (5 bases). V lost 6 bases and J 8 bases, leaving 13 bases between the germline ends. CDR3 length: 12 amino acids. CDR3 residues: CASSGGTGGYTF. The CDR3 DNA is TGTGCCAGCAGCGGCGGGACTGGCGGCTACACCTTC.

V usage is TRBV6-5 and J usage is TRBJ2-5; maybe TRBD1 (6 bases). The germline CDR1 and CDR2 sequences are MNHEY and SVGAGI. The CDR3 contains 16 residues. The ends were cut back, 2 bases at V and 4 bases at J, with 17 bases in the middle. The CDR3 protein is CASSYGGGRARETQYF. Here the CDR3 DNA reads TGTGCCAGCAGTTACGGGGGCGGGCGGGCACGAGAGACCCAGTACTTC.

The chain uses TRBV11-1 and TRBJ2-7; 11 bases are shared with TRBD1. The CDR3 sequence is 14 residues long. V lost 5 bases to trimming and J lost 4 bases; unmatched junction nucleotides: 4. Germline CDR1 reads SGHAT; CDR2 reads FQDESV (reference sequence). The CDR3: CASSSRDRGYEQYF. DNA for the CDR3: TGTGCCAGCAGCAGCCGGGACAGGGGGTACGAGCAGTACTTC.

In nucleotides, the CDR3 is TGTGCCACCTCGGGCGGGTCGTACGAGCAGTACTTC. Protein: CATSGGSYEQYF. The chain recombines TRBV6-5 with TRBJ2-7, with a weak D call TRBD2 (5 bases). CDR3 length equals 12 residues. The V gene's germline CDR1 is MNHEY and CDR2 SVGAGI. V dropped 10 bases and J dropped 4 bases, with 14 bases sitting between them.

The J gene is TRBJ2-5, the V gene TRBV3-1 (or the pseudogene TRBV3-2); 7 positions match TRBD2. The CDR3 covers 16 residues. J was trimmed by 4 bases and V by 1 base; bases with no gene match: 9. From germline, CDR1 is LGHDT and CDR2 YNNKEL (reference sequence). CDR3 amino acids: CASSQAWGGARETQYF. CDR3 sequence (DNA): TGTGCCAGCAGCCAAGCCTGGGGGGGAGCTAGAGAGACCCAGTACTTC.

About this clone itself: Different DNA sequences within this sample yield the same CDR3. CDR3 sequence: CASSFGGNTEAFF. The CDR3 region has the DNA TGCGCCAGCAGCTTTGGAGGGAACACTGAAGCTTTCTTT. This chain uses TRBV5-1 with TRBJ1-1; no firm D call. Looked up from germline, CDR1 is SGHRS and CDR2 is YFSETQ. The CDR3 runs 13 residues. Trimming stripped 2 bases from V and 1 base from J, with 6 bases between.

The chain has TRBV19 and TRBJ1-1, with 7 positions matching TRBD1. Germline trimming cut 7 bases from V and 4 bases from J; bases unmatched to any gene: 12. CDR1 and CDR2 from the germline V gene are LNHDA and SQIVND (reference sequence). This CDR3 is 15 amino acids long. The CDR3 loop is CASTKTGWATTEAFF. The CDR3 DNA is TGTGCCAGTACCAAGACAGGGTGGGCGACCACTGAAGCTTTCTTT.

The chain recombines TRBV5-1 with TRBJ2-3, with TRBD2 identical over 11 bases. Per the germline V gene, CDR1 is SGHRS and CDR2 is YFSETQ. This CDR3 is built from 16 residues. The junction had 7 bases not matched to a gene; V was cut back by 3 bases and J by 4 bases. The CDR3 sequence is CASSSSGGRVADTQYF. CDR3 DNA: TGCGCCAGCAGCTCTAGCGGGGGGCGGGTAGCAGATACGCAGTATTTT.

Concerning this clone: Additional DNA sequences in this sample encode the identical CDR3. J is TRBJ1-1 and V is TRBV5-4; 7 bases match TRBD1. With V trimmed by 4 bases and J by 1 base, 1 base remained unmatched. CDR1 is SGHNT, CDR2 YYREEE, per germline (reference sequence). This CDR3 spans 13 amino acids. This CDR3 reads CASSRTGNTEAFF. CDR3 in DNA: TGTGCCAGCAGCCGGACAGGGAACACTGAAGCTTTCTTT.

The gene calls are TRBV19 and TRBJ1-2; D perhaps matches TRBD1 (6 bases). Germline CDR1 is LNHDA and CDR2 is SQIVND (reference sequence). This CDR3 is built from 14 residues. V gave up 6 bases and J gave up 7 bases, with 18 bases separating them. The CDR3 DNA follows: TGTGCCAGTAGCCTTACAGGGATCAAGGTTGGCTACACCTTC. Amino acid sequence: CASSLTGIKVGYTF.

The chain combines TRBV6-6 with TRBJ2-7; 7 bases agree with TRBD1. This CDR3 region has 14 residues. After removal of 3 bases from V and 4 bases from J, the junction contained 6 bases not matched to a gene. Per the germline V gene, CDR1 is MNHNY and CDR2 is SVGAGI (reference sequence). The CDR3 protein is CASSYPGQSYEQYF. The CDR3 bases are TGTGCCAGCAGTTATCCGGGACAGAGTTACGAGCAGTACTTC.

The rearrangement joins TRBV11-2 to TRBJ1-2; a possible D gene is TRBD1 (5 bases). Germline V gives CDR1 SGHAT, CDR2 FQNNGV. Trimming cost V 5 bases and J 8 bases, with 21 bases left between them. CDR3 size: 15 residues. The CDR3 DNA sequence: TGTGCCAGCAGCGCTGGACATGCCGGAGCTGGCGGCTACACCTTC. Its translation is CASSAGHAGAGGYTF. The variable domain in full, completed from reference TRBV11-2 and TRBJ1-2, reads EAGVAQSPRYKIIEKRQSVAFWCNPISGHATLYWYQQILGQGPKLLIQFQNNGVVDDSQLPKDRFSAERLKGVDSTLKIQPAKLEDSAVYLCASSAGHAGAGGYTFGSGTRLTVV.

This clone was observed a single time. This chain links TRBV6-6 with TRBJ1-4; maybe TRBD1 (5 bases). Trimming left V 6 bases short and J 5 bases short, with 13 bases between. CDR3 size: 14 residues. CDR1 and CDR2 (germline): MNHNY, SVGAGI (reference sequence). This CDR3 reads CASSSGLGNEKLFF. The CDR3 region has the DNA TGTGCCAGCAGCTCGGGACTGGGGAATGAAAAACTGTTTTTT.

V is TRBV2 and J is TRBJ1-6; 11 bases agree with TRBD1. Germline CDR1 reads SNHLY; CDR2 reads FYNNEI. V was pared by 8 bases and J by 7 bases, with 7 bases of the junction left unmatched. The length of the CDR3 is 15 residues. DNA for the CDR3: TGTGCCAGCTTCCGGGACAGGGGGTGGAATTCACCCCTCCACTTT. Its translation is CASFRDRGWNSPLHF. Looking up the rest from reference TRBV2 and TRBJ1-6 gives the full variable domain: EPEVTQTPSHQVTQMGQEVILRCVPISNHLYFYWYRQILGQKVEFLVSFYNNEISEKSEIFDDQFSVERPDGSNFTLKIRSTKLEDSAMYFCASFRDRGWNSPLHFGNGTRLTVT.

The rearrangement joins TRBV3-1 (or the pseudogene TRBV3-2) to TRBJ1-1; 10 positions match TRBD1. With V trimmed by 6 bases and J by 9 bases, 10 bases remained unmatched. The CDR3 loop spans 14 amino acids. CDR1 is LGHDT and CDR2 is YNNKEL in the germline V gene (reference sequence). The CDR3 nucleotides read TGTGCCAGCAGTTTTGGGACAGGGGAGACTAAAGCTTTCTTT. Its translation: CASSFGTGETKAFF.

The rearrangement uses TRBV2 and TRBJ2-3, with TRBD2 as a possible D gene (5 bases). The germline V and J ends were trimmed by 7 bases and 6 bases, with 8 bases remaining between them. CDR3 length: 11 amino acids. Germline-derived CDR1 and CDR2 are SNHLY and FYNNEI. The CDR3 sequence is CASTAVDTQYF. In DNA form, the CDR3 reads TGTGCCAGCACAGCGGTGGATACGCAGTATTTT.

The J gene is TRBJ2-1, the V gene TRBV7-3; 9 positions match TRBD1. Germline values: CDR1 SGHTA, CDR2 FQGTGA. The CDR3 has 17 residues. J lost 3 bases, V lost 4 bases, and 10 bases had no gene match. CDR3 nucleotides: TGTGCCAGCAGCTCCCCGTACAGGGGGCCTAGCTACAATGAGCAGTTCTTC. This gives the protein CASSSPYRGPSYNEQFF.

This clone appeared once. The chain is built from TRBV25-1 and TRBJ2-5; 11 nucleotides agree with TRBD2. Trimming at V came to 5 bases and at J to 3 bases, leaving 5 bases not matched to a gene. The length of the CDR3 is 15 residues. Germline lookup yields CDR1 MGHDK and CDR2 SYGVNS. CDR3 bases: TGTGCCAGCAGTCTGGCTAGCGGGGGGAAAGAGACCCAGTACTTC. It specifies CASSLASGGKETQYF.

V usage is TRBV7-3 and J usage is TRBJ2-1; 7 nucleotides match TRBD2. The germline gives CDR1 SGHTA, CDR2 FQGTGA. The V and J ends lost 5 bases and 0 bases, in that order; junction bases with no gene match: 4. CDR3 length: 15 residues. DNA of the CDR3: TGTGCCAGCAGCGCTAGCGGCAACTCCTACAATGAGCAGTTCTTC. This encodes CASSASGNSYNEQFF.

This CDR3 is CASSAGTGGWTF. In DNA form, the CDR3 reads TGTGCCAGCAGTGCAGGGACGGGGGGGTGGACCTTC. The rearrangement links TRBV25-1 to TRBJ1-2, with a tentative D call TRBD1 (5 bases). CDR1 and CDR2 from the germline V gene are MGHDK and SYGVNS. This CDR3 is built from 12 residues. The ends were cut back, 4 bases at V and 14 bases at J, with 17 bases in the middle.

V and J are TRBV5-1 and TRBJ2-3; 7 nucleotides agree with TRBD2. This CDR3 region has 14 residues. The J segment lost 6 bases and the V segment lost 7 bases, leaving 11 bases of the junction unmatched. CDR1 SGHRS and CDR2 YFSETQ come from the germline V gene. Here the CDR3 reads CASYRGGSSDTQYF. Written as DNA, the CDR3 is TGCGCCAGCTATCGCGGGGGATCTTCGGATACGCAGTATTTT.

The V gene is TRBV7-5, the J gene TRBJ2-1; TRBD2 is taken as the D call from the table, unchecked against the DNA. TRBV7-5 corresponds to a pseudogene. This CDR3 is built from 20 residues. The CDR3 nucleotides read TGTGCCAGAAGCTCCGCCCCCGGACTAGCGGGGATGGGCTCCTACAATGAGCAGTTCTTC. Protein product: CARSSAPGLAGMGSYNEQFF.

A remark on this clone: This sample also contains other DNA sequences that code for the same CDR3. This chain connects TRBV3-1 (or the pseudogene TRBV3-2) to TRBJ1-5; D remains unclear. Germline V gives CDR1 LGHDT, CDR2 YNNKEL (reference sequence). The CDR3 runs to 13 residues. Deletions cut 0 bases from V and 5 bases from J, with 5 bases between. The CDR3 loop is CASSQDRYQPQHF. CDR3 bases: TGTGCCAGCAGCCAAGATCGTTATCAGCCCCAGCATTTT.